The present T cell receptor beta chain was sequenced within a study of blood T cell repertoires in COVID-19. Study-wide background: Whether acute or convalescent, the COVID-19 samples came from the United States, Italy and Spain. T cells, B-cell-depleted T cells, or PBMCs supplied cDNA or gDNA.

Sequenced by immunoSEQ multiplex PCR; TCRdb stores in-frame clones only, minus some. The sample contains 200,000 to 250,000 clones, approximately 86% of which appear only once. The CDR3 spans 14 residues. Unmatched junction bases numbered 15, after V lost 9 bases and J lost 11 bases. Germline V gene sequence: CDR1 MNHEY, CDR2 SMNVEV (reference sequence). This sequence was found in a man in his 60s with acute or convalescent COVID-19. This chain uses TRBV27 with TRBJ1-1, with 10 bases lining up with TRBD1. The sample taken for sequencing was peripheral blood. In nucleotides, the CDR3 is TGTGCCAGTACAGGCGGACAGGGGGGTAATGAGGCTTTCTTT. It codes for CASTGGQGGNEAFF.